A single sample gave rise to the 23 T cell receptor beta chains below, sequenced in a study of identifying expanded T cells in peripheral blood. Sequencing was performed with immunoSEQ multiplex PCR; in TCRdb, only in-frame clones are kept and a portion is missing. The data contain approximately 120,000 clones, around 89% of them singletons. The source material was blood. All receptors come from a person aged 18 to 70 in good health.

With respect to this clone: The sample carries other DNA sequences with the same CDR3. The CDR3: CASSLGQSGNTIYF. CDR3 in DNA: TGCGCCAGCAGCCTGGGACAGTCTGGAAACACCATATATTTT. The chain joins TRBV5-1 to TRBJ1-3; 7 nucleotides align to TRBD1. The CDR3 covers 14 residues. Germline CDR1 and CDR2: SGHRS and YFSETQ. V was pared by 4 bases and J by 1 base, with 2 bases of the junction left unmatched.

This chain links TRBV7-6 with TRBJ1-1, with a weak D call TRBD1 (5 bases). V was shortened by 3 bases and J by 4 bases, with 12 bases between the two germline ends. The CDR3 is 14 amino acids. Germline V gene lookup returns CDR1 SGHVS and CDR2 FNYEAQ. Written as DNA, the CDR3 is TGTGCCAGCAGCTTCGAGGACACCAGCACTGAAGCTTTCTTT. It yields the protein CASSFEDTSTEAFF.

The chain employs TRBV7-3 and TRBJ2-3, with 12 bases that match TRBD2. This CDR3 is 15 amino acids long. Germline lookup yields CDR1 SGHTA and CDR2 FQGTGA. Trimming at V came to 2 bases and at J to 6 bases, leaving 3 bases not matched to a gene. The CDR3 region is CASSLFGTSGDTQYF. CDR3 bases: TGTGCCAGCAGCTTATTTGGGACTAGCGGGGATACGCAGTATTTT.

The rearrangement joins TRBV10-3 to TRBJ2-1, with 8 bases matching TRBD2. The CDR3 is 12 residues long. Per the germline V gene, CDR1 is ENHRY and CDR2 is SYGVKD. Trimming took 5 bases from V and 8 from J; bases not matched to a gene: 2. The CDR3 loop is CAISNGRDEQFF. Written as DNA, the CDR3 is TGTGCCATCAGTAACGGGAGGGATGAGCAGTTCTTC.

The CDR3 nucleotides read TGCAGCGTTGGTGGGGGGGAGTCCTACAATGAGCAGTTCTTC. Its protein is CSVGGGESYNEQFF. The chain links TRBV29-1 to TRBJ2-1, with TRBD2 matching over 7 bases. The CDR3 sequence is 14 residues long. V trimming: 4 bases; J trimming: 1 base; junction bases outside the gene matches: 4. Germline loops: CDR1 SQVTM, CDR2 ANQGSEA.

The chain is built from TRBV2 and TRBJ2-2; maybe TRBD1 (6 bases). Germline-derived CDR1 and CDR2 are SNHLY and FYNNEI. The V end was cut by 4 bases, the J end by 0 bases, with 9 bases between. The CDR3 has 15 amino acids. The chain's CDR3 is CASSGTATNTGELFF. The CDR3 nucleotides are TGTGCCAGCAGTGGGACAGCAACGAACACCGGGGAGCTGTTTTTT.

The V call is TRBV2, the J call TRBJ2-3, with TRBD2 matching 9 bases. Germline trimming cut 6 bases from V and 2 bases from J; bases unmatched to any gene: 6. From germline, CDR1 is SNHLY and CDR2 FYNNEI. This CDR3 is 15 amino acids long. The CDR3 DNA reads as TGTGCCAGCAGCCCAATAGCGGGGGTCACAGATACGCAGTATTTT. This codes for CASSPIAGVTDTQYF.

The V gene is TRBV6-5, the J gene TRBJ2-7; D remains unclear. CDR3 length: 14 amino acids. The ends were cut back, 5 bases at V and 0 bases at J, with 11 bases in the middle. Per the germline V gene, CDR1 is MNHEY and CDR2 is SVGAGI. DNA of the CDR3: TGTGCCAGCAGTACCGGACGGAGCTCCTACGAGCAGTACTTC. Translated, it gives CASSTGRSSYEQYF.

The sample holds one count of this clone. V usage is TRBV27 and J usage is TRBJ2-7; D not certain. The CDR3 spans 14 residues. The V and J ends lost 6 bases and 6 bases respectively, with 18 bases between them. Germline lookup yields CDR1 MNHEY and CDR2 SMNVEV (reference sequence). The CDR3 DNA reads as TGTGCCAGCAGATCTCAATCGGGCGTCCTCGAGCAGTACTTC. Translating it yields CASRSQSGVLEQYF.

The chain uses TRBV6-5 and TRBJ2-3, with D possibly matching TRBD2 (5 bases). Trimming shortened V by 2 bases and J by 1 base, and 13 bases separated the two germline ends. There are 16 residues in the CDR3. Germline CDR1 reads MNHEY; CDR2 reads SVGAGI. CDR3 sequence (DNA): TGTGCCAGCAGTTACACCGCAGTGCGGGGCACAGATACGCAGTATTTT. It translates to CASSYTAVRGTDTQYF.

This chain connects TRBV28 to TRBJ1-1; D is unresolved. The germline CDR1 and CDR2 sequences are MDHEN and SYDVKM. The CDR3 contains 10 residues. Trimming removed 8 bases from V and 7 bases from J, with 8 bases in between. The CDR3 DNA reads as TGTGCCAGCGGAGAAATTGAAGCTTTCTTT. It is translated as CASGEIEAFF.

The gene calls are TRBV15 and TRBJ1-6, with D tentatively TRBD1 (5 bases). Germline V gene lookup returns CDR1 LNHNV and CDR2 YYDKDF (reference sequence). Trimming removed 0 bases from V and 10 bases from J, with 13 bases in between. The CDR3 loop spans 15 amino acids. The CDR3 DNA sequence: TGTGCCACCAGCAGAGATCCGACAGACAGCTCACCCCTCCACTTT. Protein: CATSRDPTDSSPLHF.

The chain uses TRBV7-9 and TRBJ1-1, with D possibly TRBD1 on 5 matching bases. Looked up from germline, CDR1 is SEHNR and CDR2 is FQNEAQ (reference sequence). Trimming pared 5 bases from V and 5 bases from J, leaving 15 bases between. The CDR3 extends over 14 amino acids. The CDR3 reads CASSSTGGSTEAFF. The CDR3 nucleotides read TGTGCCAGCAGCAGCACGGGGGGAAGTACTGAAGCTTTCTTT.

The J gene is TRBJ1-1, the V gene TRBV6-5, with no clear D. Germline V CDR1 and CDR2: MNHEY, SVGAGI. The CDR3 totals 15 residues. Trimming cost V 0 bases and J 5 bases, with 13 bases left between them. CDR3 protein: CASSYSFLGSTEAFF. The CDR3 DNA reads TGTGCCAGCAGTTACTCGTTCCTCGGGTCTACTGAAGCTTTCTTT.

V usage is TRBV5-5 and J usage is TRBJ2-1; no firm D call. In germline, CDR1 is SGHKS, CDR2 YYEKEE (reference sequence). Trimming left V 0 bases short and J 0 bases short, with 7 bases between. There are 15 residues in the CDR3. The CDR3 sequence: CASSLDPVSYNEQFF. The CDR3 bases are TGTGCCAGCAGCTTGGATCCCGTCTCCTACAATGAGCAGTTCTTC.

The chain recombines TRBV18 with TRBJ2-3; no clear D. Germline lookup yields CDR1 KGHSH and CDR2 LQKENI. CDR3 size: 13 residues. The ends were cut back, 5 bases at V and 3 bases at J, with 9 bases in the middle. The CDR3 reads CASSFDQTDTQYF. As DNA, the CDR3 is TGTGCCAGCTCATTTGACCAGACAGATACGCAGTATTTT.

Of note for this clone: One junction end disagrees with the germline gene, perhaps due to a read error. The chain is built from TRBV28 and TRBJ2-7; weak D call: TRBD2 (6 bases). Germline-derived CDR1 and CDR2 are MDHEN and SYDVKM. The CDR3 is 15 amino acids. CDR3 residues: CASSPNSQGLVLGNF. CDR3 DNA sequence: TGTGCCAGCAGTCCGAATTCTCAGGGACTGGTTCTTGGAAACTTC.

The CDR3 sequence is CASSPGGGELFF. In DNA form, the CDR3 reads TGTGCCAGCAGCCCCGGCGGCGGGGAGCTGTTTTTT. The genes are TRBV9 and TRBJ2-2; no clear D. Germline lookup yields CDR1 SGDLS and CDR2 YYNGEE. This CDR3 is 12 amino acids long. V dropped 4 bases and J dropped 7 bases, with 8 bases sitting between them.

This rearrangement joins TRBV28 to TRBJ2-7, with a tentative D call TRBD2 (5 bases). The CDR3 covers 11 residues. The V end lost 4 bases, the J end lost 7 bases, and 8 bases lay between the germline ends. Germline CDR1 is MDHEN and CDR2 is SYDVKM. The CDR3 region is CASSYREEQYF. CDR3 sequence (DNA): TGTGCCAGCAGTTACCGGGAAGAGCAGTACTTC.

The V gene is TRBV4-1, the J gene TRBJ2-7; tentative D call: TRBD2 (6 bases). The germline V gene has CDR1 MGHRA and CDR2 YSYEKL. V was pared by 4 bases and J by 4 bases, with 14 bases between. CDR3 length: 14 residues. The CDR3 nucleotides are TGCGCCAGCAGCCCCCCGGGAGATGTTTACGAGCAGTACTTC. This encodes CASSPPGDVYEQYF.

The chain couples TRBV7-3 to TRBJ2-2; D unclear. The CDR3 has 16 amino acids. Deletions cut 3 bases from V and 3 bases from J, with 14 bases between. The germline V gene encodes CDR1 SGHTA and CDR2 FQGTGA. This CDR3 reads CASSFGQHGDTGELFF. In DNA form, the CDR3 reads TGTGCCAGCAGCTTCGGCCAACATGGGGACACCGGGGAGCTGTTTTTT.

This clone was picked up one time. The DNA for the CDR3 is TGTGCCAGCAGCGCCCCGGGACAGGATTCACCCCTCCACTTT. As protein: CASSAPGQDSPLHF. The chain joins TRBV6-6 to TRBJ1-6; 8 positions agree with TRBD1. The trim removed 6 bases at V and 8 bases at J, leaving 6 bases unmatched. The V gene's germline CDR1 is MNHNY and CDR2 SVGAGI (reference sequence). There are 14 residues in the CDR3.

V gene TRBV28 combines with J gene TRBJ1-4; the D is unclear. The germline gives CDR1 MDHEN, CDR2 SYDVKM. V lost 6 bases to trimming and J lost 6 bases, with 8 bases between them. This CDR3 is 12 amino acids long. The CDR3 DNA reads TGTGCCAGCAGCGCATCTGATGAAAAACTGTTTTTT. It is translated as CASSASDEKLFF.